These 19 T cell receptor beta chains share one sample of origin, sequenced in a study of the immune and genomic landscape of osteosarcoma. Method: immunoSEQ multiplex PCR; TCRdb's copy keeps in-frame clones and lacks some. Among around 1,000 clones listed, approximately 59% were seen once. The sequencing input was tumor tissue from a local recurrence in the femur. The receptors derive from a man aged 65 to 79 with osteosarcoma.

The genes are TRBV4-1 and TRBJ2-5; possibly TRBD1 or TRBD2 for D (7 bases each). The CDR3 is made up of 15 amino acids. The V and J ends lost 1 base and 2 bases respectively, with 11 bases between them. CDR1 is MGHRA, CDR2 YSYEKL, per germline. This chain's CDR3 is CASSQGQGGQETQYF. The CDR3 DNA is TGCGCCAGCAGCCAAGGGCAGGGGGGGCAAGAGACCCAGTACTTC.

V is TRBV7-9 and J is TRBJ1-2; a weak D match, TRBD1 (5 bases). CDR3 length: 19 residues. Germline assignment: CDR1 SEHNR and CDR2 FQNEAQ (reference sequence). V was shortened by 5 bases and J by 4 bases, with 29 bases between the two germline ends. CDR3 loop: CASSPGAGQQGFYGYGYTF. In DNA, the CDR3 is TGTGCCAGCAGCCCCGGGGCAGGGCAGCAAGGGTTCTATGGCTATGGCTACACCTTC.

This chain joins TRBV4-2 and TRBJ2-2; D gene ambiguous. This CDR3 comprises 14 residues. Germline values: CDR1 LGHNA, CDR2 YNFKEQ. The V gene lost 4 bases and the J gene lost 3 bases, with 9 bases spanning the gap. CDR3 loop: CASSPKGDTGELFF. The CDR3 DNA sequence: TGTGCCAGCAGCCCCAAGGGTGACACCGGGGAGCTGTTTTTT.

V gene TRBV6-6 combines with J gene TRBJ1-5; D is undetermined. V shed 6 bases and J shed 4 bases, with 10 bases lying between them. This CDR3 has 13 residues. Per the germline V gene, CDR1 is MNHNY and CDR2 is SVGAGI (reference sequence). The chain's CDR3 is CASSYTVNQPQHF. In DNA, the CDR3 is TGTGCCAGCAGCTACACCGTAAATCAGCCCCAGCATTTT.

The rearrangement joins TRBV5-6 to TRBJ1-5; TRBD1 is a possible D gene (6 bases). Germline lookup yields CDR1 SGHDT and CDR2 YYEEEE. This CDR3 contains 15 residues. V lost 4 bases to trimming and J lost 0 bases, with 11 bases between them. CDR3 in amino acids: CASSRGTVSNQPQHF. The CDR3 DNA follows: TGTGCCAGCAGCAGGGGGACGGTTAGCAATCAGCCCCAGCATTTT.

This clone was found once. This chain links TRBV5-8 with TRBJ2-7; unclear D gene. The length of the CDR3 is 15 residues. V lost 1 base, J lost 4 bases, and 15 bases lay in between. The germline V gene has CDR1 SGHTS and CDR2 YDEGEE. This CDR3 reads CASSLFPPEEYEQYF. In DNA form, the CDR3 reads TGTGCCAGCAGCTTGTTTCCCCCCGAGGAATACGAGCAGTACTTC.

The chain is built from TRBV7-3 and TRBJ1-2, with D perhaps TRBD1 (6 bases). Germline CDR1 and CDR2: SGHTA and FQGTGA. This CDR3 spans 14 amino acids. V was cut by 5 bases and J by 0 bases, with 10 bases left in between. CDR3 sequence reads: CASSKGGANYGYTF. DNA of the CDR3: TGTGCCAGCAGCAAAGGGGGAGCTAACTATGGCTACACCTTC.

This clone has just a few counts. The chain recombines TRBV29-1 with TRBJ1-1, with D unclear. V was trimmed by 1 base and J by 0 bases, leaving 15 bases between them. Germline CDR1 reads SQVTM; CDR2 reads ANQGSEA. The CDR3 is 16 amino acids. The CDR3 protein is CSVEGELSVLNTEAFF. The CDR3, as DNA: TGCAGCGTTGAAGGGGAGTTGTCGGTACTGAACACTGAAGCTTTCTTT.

The chain has TRBV7-2 and TRBJ1-1; D unresolved. Trimming cost V 7 bases and J 6 bases, with 9 bases left between them. This CDR3 spans 11 amino acids. Looked up from germline, CDR1 is SGHTA and CDR2 is FQGNSA. The CDR3 DNA follows: TGTGCCAGCACGGGCGCCCCTGAAGCTTTCTTT. Translating it yields CASTGAPEAFF.

CDR3 in DNA: TGTGCCAGCAGCTCCGAGGACACCGGACTCCAAGAGACCCAGTACTTC. This sequence encodes CASSSEDTGLQETQYF. The chain recombines TRBV7-8 with TRBJ2-5, with D perhaps TRBD1 or TRBD2 (5 bases each). Germline assignment: CDR1 SGHVS and CDR2 FQNEAQ. V lost 4 bases and J lost 1, with 16 bases in between. This CDR3 region has 16 residues.

The V gene is TRBV6-8, the J gene TRBJ2-5; the D call may be TRBD1 or TRBD2 (5 bases each). This CDR3 has 15 residues. The V end lost 1 base, the J end lost 0 bases, and 9 bases lay between the germline ends. Looked up from germline, CDR1 is MNHGY and CDR2 is SAAAGT. Written as DNA, the CDR3 is TGTGCCAGCAGTTACTTGGGACGGAACCAAGAGACCCAGTACTTC. This gives the protein CASSYLGRNQETQYF.

This clone was detected a few times. The chain is built from TRBV6-1 and TRBJ1-6; D is unclear. The CDR3 is made up of 13 amino acids. Trimming pared 4 bases from V and 9 bases from J, leaving 10 bases between. Germline CDR1 is MNHNS and CDR2 is SASEGT. The CDR3 reads CASSATIGSPLHF. DNA of the CDR3: TGTGCCAGCAGTGCTACTATTGGTTCACCCCTCCACTTT.

The chain carries TRBV9 and TRBJ2-3; 8 positions match TRBD2. The J segment lost 1 base and the V segment lost 4 bases, leaving 5 bases of the junction unmatched. This CDR3 comprises 15 residues. Germline V lookup: CDR1 SGDLS, CDR2 YYNGEE. The CDR3 loop is CASSTSGSGTDTQYF. The CDR3 DNA follows: TGTGCCAGCAGCACTAGCGGAAGTGGCACAGATACGCAGTATTTT.

The rearrangement joins TRBV5-6 to TRBJ1-4; the match to TRBD1 covers 11 bases. V lost 6 bases to trimming and J lost 6 bases; unmatched junction nucleotides: 10. Germline CDR1 reads SGHDT; CDR2 reads YYEEEE. The CDR3 has 16 amino acids. Written as DNA, the CDR3 is TGTGCCAGCACATCCGGGACAGGGGGGGATGATGAAAAACTGTTTTTT. Protein product: CASTSGTGGDDEKLFF. The whole variable domain, filled in from reference TRBV5-6 and TRBJ1-4, reads DAGVTQSPTHLIKTRGQQVTLRCSPKSGHDTVSWYQQALGQGPQFIFQYYEEEERQRGNFPDRFSGHQFPNYSSELNVNALLLGDSALYLCASTSGTGGDDEKLFFGSGTQLSVL.

CDR3 nucleotides: TGTGCCAGTAGTCTGACACCGGGACAGGGGAGTGGGGCCAACGTCCTGACTTTC. Its protein is CASSLTPGQGSGANVLTF. This sequence joins TRBV19 and TRBJ2-6; TRBD1 matches at 10 bases. J lost 3 bases, V lost 5 bases, and 10 bases had no gene match. The CDR3 is 18 amino acids. CDR1 is LNHDA, CDR2 SQIVND, per germline (reference sequence).

The chain links TRBV7-3 to TRBJ2-7, with D maybe TRBD1 (6 bases). V gave up 5 bases and J gave up 5 bases, with 13 bases separating them. The germline gives CDR1 SGHTA, CDR2 FQGTGA. This CDR3 has 13 residues. The CDR3 DNA reads as TGTGCCAGCAGCCGGGACAAGCAGCACGAGCAGTACTTC. Amino acids: CASSRDKQHEQYF.

This clone was observed a handful of times. The J gene is TRBJ1-1, the V gene TRBV27; 8 bases align to TRBD1. The CDR3 loop spans 15 amino acids. Trimming removed 4 bases from V and 5 bases from J; junction bases left unmatched: 9. From germline, CDR1 is MNHEY and CDR2 SMNVEV (reference sequence). CDR3 bases: TGTGCCAGCAGTTCCCATCAGGGGGCCCAAACTGAAGCTTTCTTT. Translating gives CASSSHQGAQTEAFF.

This clone was recorded a few times. CDR3 amino acids: CASSPIGRQATNQPQHF. Written as DNA, the CDR3 is TGTGCCAGCAGCCCGATTGGACGGCAGGCCACCAATCAGCCCCAGCATTTT. This sequence joins TRBV27 and TRBJ1-5; no clear D gene. This CDR3 spans 17 amino acids. Germline CDR1 reads MNHEY; CDR2 reads SMNVEV (reference sequence). V lost 6 bases and J lost 3, with 21 bases in between.

J is TRBJ1-5 and V is TRBV6-4; D might be TRBD1 (5 bases). Between the trimmed V and J ends, which lost 0 bases and 4 bases, there was a span of 22 bases. The CDR3 is 19 residues long. Germline CDR1 reads MRHNA; CDR2 reads SNTAGT. CDR3 in DNA: TGTGCCAGCAGTGACTCCACCCCTCCGACAGACCTGATGAATCAGCCCCAGCATTTT. It specifies CASSDSTPPTDLMNQPQHF.